Listed below are T cell receptor beta chains from one sample, sequenced in a study of T cell clusters in autoimmune cytopenias. TCRdb reanalyzed the multiplex PCR reads and collapses them to one entry per CDR3 protein, without DNA. The sample table includes about 6,300 distinct CDR3 sequences. The same sample was also studied in work on T cell repertoires in aging, cancer and after chemotherapy.

The sequencing input was peripheral blood. The receptor set was obtained from a human donor in good health. CDR3s include the opening cysteine and the closing phenylalanine or tryptophan. Clone size is shown for a subset of rows, as once, few, many or a class of expanded clone.

J,size,length,V,CDR3
TRBJ2-7,medium-sized,13,TRBV6-5,CASGGTGEHEQYF
TRBJ2-3,.,16,TRBV27,CASSLGTSGGAYTQYF
TRBJ1-1,.,13,TRBV30,CAWSRDSNTEAFF
TRBJ2-5,.,14,TRBV12-3/TRBV12-4,CASSPTGGGETQYF
TRBJ1-4,.,14,TRBV6-1,CASSWTGLGEKLFF
TRBJ1-4,.,16,TRBV6-6,CASSYSGRRANEKLFF
TRBJ1-2,.,12,TRBV19,CASSGRVEGYTF
TRBJ2-7,medium-sized,14,TRBV11-3,CASSSPRLGYEQYF
TRBJ2-1,.,17,TRBV6-1,CASSDLRGSGGANEQFF
TRBJ1-1,.,13,TRBV12-3/TRBV12-4,CASSQRTTTEAFF
TRBJ2-3,.,14,TRBV6-1,CASSVDTSTDTQYF
TRBJ1-5,.,15,TRBV6-6,CASSYSAGGNQPQHF
TRBJ1-2,.,16,TRBV10-3,CAISKRDSNVGYGYTF
TRBJ2-2,.,14,TRBV24-1,CASGTGGSHGELFF
TRBJ2-2,.,15,TRBV5-1,CASSPGWTNTGELFF
TRBJ1-1,.,13,TRBV29-1,CSVQAGDPPRAFF
TRBJ1-5,.,16,TRBV27,CASSDRGGRSNQPQHF
TRBJ2-3,medium-sized,12,TRBV5-5,CASSLIPDTQYF
TRBJ2-1,medium-sized,13,TRBV29-1,CSALGNPDNEQFF
TRBJ2-7,.,13,TRBV10-3,CATSRGQMVEQYF
TRBJ2-1,medium-sized,15,TRBV11-3,CASSSPMGGMNEQFF
TRBJ1-3,.,15,TRBV19,CASSAPTGSGNTIYF
TRBJ1-6,.,14,TRBV7-6,CASSLKGIGSPLHF
TRBJ2-2,.,13,TRBV6-2/TRBV6-3,CASSYNGGGELFF
TRBJ1-1,.,14,TRBV19,CASSRTGPNTEAFF
TRBJ2-2,.,16,TRBV5-4,CASSSLGQGPTGELFF
TRBJ1-6,medium-sized,16,TRBV15,CATSRDRSSYNSPLHF
TRBJ2-5,.,16,TRBV7-2,CASNRRVAGGGETQYF
TRBJ2-1,medium-sized,15,TRBV19,CASRGWTTFSDEQFF
TRBJ1-5,medium-sized,15,TRBV29-1,CSVVVGRGADQPQHF
TRBJ2-2,medium-sized,17,TRBV19,CASSIPPKTTNTGELFF
TRBJ2-2,.,16,TRBV27,CASSSLEVMGTGELFF
TRBJ2-7,medium-sized,13,TRBV5-5,CASSLWPPYEQYF
TRBJ2-4,.,12,TRBV29-1,CSVEVIKNIQYF
TRBJ2-2,large,16,TRBV5-5,CASSLTSGRAPGELFF
TRBJ1-3,medium-sized,16,TRBV19,CASSVGQGSSGNTIYF